These 9 T cell receptor beta chains were sequenced from one sample in a study of CD8+CD57+ T cells in acquired aplastic anemia. CDR3 and TCR beta VDJ profiling relied on a genomic DNA template. TCRdb re-called the reads with MiXCR, one entry per CDR3 protein. The sample lists under 350,000 distinct CDR3 sequences, 50% to 65% occurring once. The authors sequenced patients whose flow cytometry had shown CD8+CD57+ cell expansion. Sequenced material: sorted CD4+, CD8+, or CD8+CD57+ T cells (not recorded which) from PBMCs. These receptor sequences come from a human donor with aplastic anemia.

The chain carries TRBV2 and TRBJ2-5; 7 bases fit TRBD2. Germline V gene sequence: CDR1 SNHLY, CDR2 FYNNEI. This CDR3 is built from 14 residues. V trimming: 7 bases; J trimming: 5 bases; junction bases outside the gene matches: 10. The CDR3 spells CASTLGGSRETQYF. CDR3 in DNA: TGTGCCAGCACCCTCGGGGGGTCCAGGGAGACCCAGTACTTC.

This clonotype appeared a few times. The J gene is TRBJ1-5, the V gene TRBV20-1; D not resolved. Germline V lookup: CDR1 DFQATT, CDR2 SNEGSKA (reference sequence). V gave up 6 bases and J gave up 3 bases, with 9 bases separating them. The CDR3 sequence is 12 residues long. This chain's CDR3 is CSASEANQPQHF. The CDR3 nucleotides read TGCAGTGCCTCGGAAGCCAATCAGCCCCAGCATTTT.

CDR3 amino acids: CASSRQPSYEQYF. CDR3 DNA: TGTGCCAGCAGCAGACAGCCCTCCTACGAGCAGTACTTC. V usage is TRBV7-9 and J usage is TRBJ2-7, with D tentatively TRBD1 (5 bases). Deletions cut 5 bases from V and 0 bases from J, with 8 bases between. This CDR3 spans 13 amino acids. CDR1 and CDR2 (germline): SEHNR, FQNEAQ (reference sequence).

This chain's CDR3 is CASSLPRHETQYF. The CDR3 nucleotides read TGTGCCAGCAGCTTGCCGAGGCACGAGACCCAGTACTTC. The chain recombines TRBV5-5 with TRBJ2-5; D remains ambiguous. Germline V lookup: CDR1 SGHKS, CDR2 YYEKEE (reference sequence). This CDR3 has 13 residues. Trimming cost V 1 base and J 5 bases, with 9 bases left between them.

Turning to this clonotype: The junction departs from germline at one end; a sequencing error may be responsible. V usage is TRBV24-1 and J usage is TRBJ2-1; no clear D gene. The CDR3 is 12 amino acids. Germline V gene sequence: CDR1 KGHDR, CDR2 SFDVKD. The CDR3: CASSVAGWEQFF. Here the CDR3 DNA reads TGTGCCAGCAGTGTAGCCGGGTGGGAGCAGTTCTTC.

The rearrangement joins TRBV19 to TRBJ2-3; TRBD2 matches 8 bases. The V segment lost 3 bases and the J segment 5 bases; nucleotides outside the gene matches: 10. This CDR3 comprises 16 residues. Germline-derived CDR1 and CDR2 are LNHDA and SQIVND (reference sequence). CDR3 loop: CASSIRGSGGGDTQYF. The CDR3, as DNA: TGTGCCAGTAGTATTCGGGGGAGCGGGGGTGGAGATACGCAGTATTTT. The full variable domain, with the rest looked up from reference TRBV19 and TRBJ2-3, is DGGITQSPKYLFRKEGQNVTLSCEQNLNHDAMYWYRQDPGQGLRLIYYSQIVNDFQKGDIAEGYSVSREKKESFPLTVTSAQKNPTAFYLCASSIRGSGGGDTQYFGPGTRLTVL.

The gene calls are TRBV29-1 and TRBJ2-2; TRBD1 matches at 10 bases. CDR1 is SQVTM and CDR2 is ANQGSEA in the germline V gene. The length of the CDR3 is 14 residues. V shed 8 bases, J shed 5 bases, and the junction held 8 bases outside the gene matches. This CDR3 reads CSSPGQGSTGELFF. In DNA form, the CDR3 reads TGCAGCTCCCCGGGACAGGGGTCTACCGGGGAGCTGTTTTTT.

The chain links TRBV5-1 to TRBJ2-2; D possibly matches TRBD1 or TRBD2 (5 bases each). The CDR3 has 15 residues. Germline V gene sequence: CDR1 SGHRS, CDR2 YFSETQ. Trimming removed 1 base from V and 4 bases from J, with 11 bases in between. CDR3: CASSLSGTGTGELFF. The CDR3 nucleotides read TGCGCCAGCAGCTTGTCGGGGACCGGCACCGGGGAGCTGTTTTTT.

In this sample, this clonotype turned up a few times. V and J are TRBV5-1 and TRBJ2-3, with no clear D. Germline CDR1 and CDR2: SGHRS and YFSETQ. The V gene lost 1 base and the J gene lost 1 base, with 4 bases spanning the gap. The CDR3 runs 13 residues. The CDR3 here is CASSLPGTDTQYF. The CDR3 DNA follows: TGCGCCAGCAGCTTGCCCGGCACAGATACGCAGTATTTT. Combining the CDR3 with reference TRBV5-1 and TRBJ2-3 gives the whole variable domain KAGVTQTPRYLIKTRGQQVTLSCSPISGHRSVSWYQQTPGQGLQFLFEYFSETQRNKGNFPGRFSGRQFSNSRSEMNVSTLELGDSALYLCASSLPGTDTQYFGPGTRLTVL.